One and the same sample provided the 27 T cell receptor beta chains below, sequenced in a study of Ad26.COV2.S vaccination and SARS-CoV-2 variants. Treatment in this sample: roughly 20 received Ad26.COV2.S at low or high dose, single or two shots; about 5 received placebo; per-sample allocation not given. Sampling took place 63 days after the first vaccine or placebo injection. Profiled with immunoSEQ multiplex PCR; TCRdb holds only in-frame clones, not every one. The data show 410,000 or so clones, about 93% seen once. Sequenced here: peripheral blood, sampled in a trial of Ad26.COV2.S vaccine versus placebo. All receptors derive from a person aged 18-60 years who received the Ad26.COV2.S COVID-19 vaccine or a placebo.

This chain links TRBV19 with TRBJ2-7; D is possibly TRBD1 (5 bases). The CDR3 is made up of 12 amino acids. CDR1 and CDR2 (germline): LNHDA, SQIVND (reference sequence). V was trimmed by 6 bases and J by 9 bases, leaving 15 bases between them. CDR3 sequence reads: CASRGDLEVQYF. DNA of the CDR3: TGTGCCAGTAGAGGGGATCTAGAAGTGCAGTACTTC. The whole variable domain, filled in from reference TRBV19 and TRBJ2-7, reads DGGITQSPKYLFRKEGQNVTLSCEQNLNHDAMYWYRQDPGQGLRLIYYSQIVNDFQKGDIAEGYSVSREKKESFPLTVTSAQKNPTAFYLCASRGDLEVQYFGPGTRLTVT.

V usage is TRBV5-1 and J usage is TRBJ1-3, with 8 bases fitting TRBD1. The junction had 7 bases not matched to a gene; V was cut back by 1 base and J by 7 bases. CDR1 is SGHRS, CDR2 YFSETQ, per germline. This CDR3 has 15 residues. CDR3 protein: CASSLSPGGLNTIYF. The CDR3 DNA reads TGCGCCAGCAGCTTGAGCCCAGGGGGCCTGAACACCATATATTTT.

The CDR3 spells CASSSGTGTSKVAGYTF. Here the CDR3 DNA reads TGTGCCAGCAGTTCTGGGACCGGGACTTCTAAGGTGGCTGGCTACACCTTC. V and J are TRBV28 and TRBJ1-2; tentatively, D is TRBD1 (5 bases). Germline CDR1 is MDHEN and CDR2 is SYDVKM. The CDR3 totals 17 residues. Trimming took 4 bases from V and 7 from J, leaving 25 bases between them.

The chain links TRBV2 to TRBJ2-7; 11 bases agree with TRBD2. V lost 2 bases to trimming and J lost 4 bases; unmatched junction nucleotides: 10. CDR3 length equals 17 residues. Germline V gives CDR1 SNHLY, CDR2 FYNNEI. The CDR3 nucleotides read TGTGCCAGCAGTGAATTTAGCGGGAGGGGCACCATTTACGAGCAGTACTTC. Protein sequence: CASSEFSGRGTIYEQYF.

The V and J genes are TRBV23-1 and TRBJ2-4; no clear D gene. TRBV23-1 is assigned to the ORF class and has an uncertain function. With 8 bases removed from V and 9 bases from J, the gap between germline ends came to 29 bases. This CDR3 contains 17 residues. The CDR3 nucleotides are TGCGCCAGCCTAACCCCTCGGAAGGGCCCCGGTGACGGCATTCAGTACTTC. It specifies CASLTPRKGPGDGIQYF.

V usage is TRBV6-5 and J usage is TRBJ1-4; D unresolved. The CDR3 spans 15 residues. V lost 8 bases, J lost 4 bases, and 17 bases lay in between. The V gene's germline CDR1 is MNHEY and CDR2 SVGAGI. The CDR3 DNA reads TGTGCCAGCCTTGAACGGGGAAATGTTAATGAAAAACTGTTTTTT. Translated: CASLERGNVNEKLFF.

The chain joins TRBV19 to TRBJ2-7; D might be TRBD1 (6 bases). Between the trimmed V and J ends, which lost 7 bases and 1 base, there was a span of 32 bases. The germline V gene encodes CDR1 LNHDA and CDR2 SQIVND (reference sequence). The CDR3 extends over 20 amino acids. DNA for the CDR3: TGTGCCAGTACCAAAAGATCAAGGGGACAATTTGCAGCCAATTCCTACGAGCAGTACTTC. It yields the protein CASTKRSRGQFAANSYEQYF.

The chain couples TRBV7-9 to TRBJ1-3, with D perhaps matching TRBD1 (5 bases). The CDR3 length is 17 residues. Germline-derived CDR1 and CDR2 are SEHNR and FQNEAQ (reference sequence). The V and J ends lost 5 bases and 0 bases respectively, with 17 bases between them. The CDR3 spells CASSPTAPGSSGNTIYF. As DNA, the CDR3 is TGTGCCAGCAGCCCCACCGCCCCAGGGAGCTCTGGAAACACCATATATTTT. Looking up the rest from reference TRBV7-9 and TRBJ1-3 gives the full variable domain: DTGVSQNPRHKITKRGQNVTFRCDPISEHNRLYWYRQTLGQGPEFLTYFQNEAQLEKSRLLSDRFSAERPKGSFSTLEIQRTEQGDSAMYLCASSPTAPGSSGNTIYFGEGSWLTVV.

In its sample, this clone was seen once. The chain is built from TRBV6-1 and TRBJ2-2; the D call may be TRBD1 or TRBD2 (6 bases each). Germline values: CDR1 MNHNS, CDR2 SASEGT. V lost 3 bases to trimming and J lost 4 bases, with 12 bases between them. The CDR3 is 15 residues long. CDR3 nucleotide sequence: TGTGCCAGCAGTGATTCGGGGGCGCGCACCGGGGAGCTGTTTTTT. Its translation: CASSDSGARTGELFF.

The V and J genes are TRBV11-2 and TRBJ2-7; D possibly corresponds to TRBD2 (6 bases). V lost 3 bases to trimming and J lost 2 bases, with 14 bases between them. The CDR3 covers 15 residues. In germline, CDR1 is SGHAT, CDR2 FQNNGV. The CDR3 here is CASSFGGRSTYEQYF. The DNA for the CDR3 is TGTGCCAGCAGCTTTGGTGGGAGGTCGACCTACGAGCAGTACTTC.

The chain recombines TRBV7-2 with TRBJ2-5; no definite D call. The V end was cut by 5 bases, the J end by 5 bases, with 9 bases between. The CDR3 spans 12 residues. The germline CDR1 and CDR2 sequences are SGHTA and FQGNSA. CDR3 sequence: CASSPSRETQYF. The CDR3 bases are TGTGCCAGCAGCCCTTCCAGGGAGACCCAGTACTTC.

The chain links TRBV7-9 to TRBJ2-7; 11 bases map to TRBD2. CDR1 and CDR2 (germline): SEHNR, FQNEAQ (reference sequence). The CDR3 consists of 17 residues. Trimming at V came to 5 bases and at J to 0 bases, leaving 9 bases not matched to a gene. In DNA, the CDR3 is TGTGCCAGCAGCCACAGGACTAGCGGGCCCAGCTCCTACGAGCAGTACTTC. Its protein product is CASSHRTSGPSSYEQYF.

The chain combines TRBV19 with TRBJ2-7; TRBD1 is a possible D gene (6 bases). The CDR3 sequence is 16 residues long. V lost 0 bases, J lost 2 bases, and 14 bases lay in between. Germline V gene sequence: CDR1 LNHDA, CDR2 SQIVND (reference sequence). CDR3 sequence (DNA): TGTGCCAGTAGTATAGATCGGACAGCCCTTACCTACGAGCAGTACTTC. Its protein is CASSIDRTALTYEQYF.

The rearrangement joins TRBV6-5 to TRBJ2-1, with 8 bases that match TRBD1. V lost 4 bases and J lost 4; bases outside the gene matches: 9. Looked up from germline, CDR1 is MNHEY and CDR2 is SVGAGI. CDR3 length equals 16 residues. Here the CDR3 DNA reads TGTGCCAGCAGTTCGTCGGACAGGGCGTCGTACAATGAGCAGTTCTTC. This translates into CASSSSDRASYNEQFF.

The V gene is TRBV28, the J gene TRBJ2-7, with D unresolved. Trimming took 3 bases from V and 5 from J, leaving 11 bases between them. The CDR3 length is 13 residues. CDR1 and CDR2 from the germline V gene are MDHEN and SYDVKM. The CDR3 DNA follows: TGTGCCAGCAGTTTCGGCAGGTACCACGAGCAGTACTTC. It encodes CASSFGRYHEQYF.

The rearrangement joins TRBV15 to TRBJ2-4; the match to TRBD2 covers 7 bases. There are 16 residues in the CDR3. The J segment lost 5 bases and the V segment lost 1 base, leaving 8 bases of the junction unmatched. Germline V gene data show CDR1 as LNHNV and CDR2 as YYDKDF (reference sequence). CDR3 amino acids: CATSRAVMGGQNIQYF. DNA for the CDR3: TGTGCCACCAGCAGAGCTGTGATGGGAGGGCAAAACATTCAGTACTTC.

The V and J genes are TRBV15 and TRBJ2-5; TRBD2 agrees at 12 bases. Trimming cost V 1 base and J 1 base; bases outside gene matches: 10. The CDR3 extends over 19 amino acids. Per germline, CDR1 LNHNV and CDR2 YYDKDF (reference sequence). The CDR3 sequence is CATSRGVSSGRAPQETQYF. The CDR3 DNA follows: TGTGCCACCAGCAGAGGGGTGTCTAGCGGGAGGGCCCCCCAAGAGACCCAGTACTTC. Supplemented by reference TRBV15 and TRBJ2-5, the full variable domain reads DAMVIQNPRYQVTQFGKPVTLSCSQTLNHNVMYWYQQKSSQAPKLLFHYYDKDFNNEADTPDNFQSRRPNTSFCFLDIRSPGLGDTAMYLCATSRGVSSGRAPQETQYFGPGTRLLVL.

The V call is TRBV12-3 or TRBV12-4, the J call TRBJ2-2; D is perhaps TRBD1 (6 bases). V was clipped by 10 bases and J by 4 bases, with 13 bases between them. This CDR3 has 13 residues. As DNA, the CDR3 is TGTGCCACCCAACAGGGTCCCACCGGGGAGCTGTTTTTT. Translated, it gives CATQQGPTGELFF.

The chain has TRBV11-2 and TRBJ2-7; D remains ambiguous. Trimming took off 0 bases at V and 2 bases at J, with 11 bases between the two ends. The CDR3 loop spans 15 amino acids. Germline loops: CDR1 SGHAT, CDR2 FQNNGV. The CDR3 DNA sequence: TGTGCCAGCAGCTTAGAGGCAGCAACCACCTACGAGCAGTACTTC. This codes for CASSLEAATTYEQYF.

This clone was seen many times. V is TRBV7-2 and J is TRBJ1-5; D is undetermined. CDR1 and CDR2 (germline): SGHTA, FQGNSA. This CDR3 has 13 amino acids. Trimming cost V 1 base and J 5 bases, with 6 bases left between them. In DNA, the CDR3 is TGTGCCAGCAGCTTAGGGACCCATCAGCCCCAGCATTTT. It is translated as CASSLGTHQPQHF.

The chain has TRBV19 and TRBJ2-7; 13 bases align to TRBD2. The germline V gene encodes CDR1 LNHDA and CDR2 SQIVND (reference sequence). The CDR3 contains 14 residues. The junction had 4 bases not matched to a gene; V was cut back by 9 bases and J by 2 bases. The CDR3 region has the DNA TGTGCCAGCGGACTAGCGGGAGCTGCCTACGAGCAGTACTTC. This codes for CASGLAGAAYEQYF.

This chain links TRBV7-8 with TRBJ2-1, with TRBD2 matching over 12 bases. The CDR3 has 16 residues. Unmatched junction bases numbered 10, after V lost 3 bases and J lost 10 bases. Germline V gene lookup returns CDR1 SGHVS and CDR2 FQNEAQ. The CDR3 reads CASSFLASGRAGEQFF. As DNA, the CDR3 is TGTGCCAGCAGCTTTCTGGCTAGCGGGAGGGCCGGAGAGCAGTTCTTC.

This chain links TRBV5-1 with TRBJ2-7; 9 bases match TRBD1. Germline lookup yields CDR1 SGHRS and CDR2 YFSETQ. CDR3 length: 13 amino acids. V shed 4 bases, J shed 6 bases, and the junction held 5 bases outside the gene matches. The CDR3 sequence is CASSDRGGLEQYF. The CDR3 DNA reads as TGCGCCAGCAGCGACAGGGGGGGTCTCGAGCAGTACTTC.

This clone was detected only once. This chain uses TRBV6-5 with TRBJ1-1; D perhaps matches TRBD1 (5 bases). Per germline, CDR1 MNHEY and CDR2 SVGAGI. Trimming removed 6 bases at V and 4 bases at J, with 15 bases between. The CDR3 has 14 residues. The CDR3 reads CASRTARGATEAFF. The CDR3, as DNA: TGTGCCAGCAGGACGGCCCGAGGGGCCACTGAAGCTTTCTTT.

The chain recombines TRBV11-2 with TRBJ2-5; TRBD1 might be the D (6 bases). The CDR3 runs 15 residues. Per the germline V gene, CDR1 is SGHAT and CDR2 is FQNNGV. Trimming removed 8 bases from V and 0 bases from J, with 16 bases in between. The CDR3 DNA follows: TGTGCCAGCTGCTCCCCAAGGGACAACCAAGAGACCCAGTACTTC. Residues: CASCSPRDNQETQYF.

The chain employs TRBV30 and TRBJ1-5; D is undetermined. V gave up 1 base and J gave up 2 bases, with 9 bases separating them. The length of the CDR3 is 14 residues. Germline values: CDR1 GTSNPN, CDR2 SVGIG (reference sequence). CDR3 loop: CAWSAPHGNQPQHF. The CDR3 coding sequence is TGTGCCTGGAGTGCCCCACACGGCAATCAGCCCCAGCATTTT. Complete variable domain (other parts from reference TRBV30 and TRBJ1-5): SQTIHQWPATLVQPVGSPLSLECTVEGTSNPNLYWYRQAAGRGLQLLFYSVGIGQISSEVPQNLSASRPQDRQFILSSKKLLLSDSGFYLCAWSAPHGNQPQHFGDGTRLSIL.

The gene calls are TRBV6-5 and TRBJ1-1, with a weak D call TRBD1 (6 bases). Looked up from germline, CDR1 is MNHEY and CDR2 is SVGAGI. This CDR3 has 15 amino acids. Deletions cut 8 bases from V and 5 bases from J, with 21 bases between. The CDR3 loop reads CASLGGRPFKTEAFF. In nucleotides, the CDR3 is TGTGCCAGCTTAGGGGGACGGCCTTTCAAGACTGAAGCTTTCTTT.